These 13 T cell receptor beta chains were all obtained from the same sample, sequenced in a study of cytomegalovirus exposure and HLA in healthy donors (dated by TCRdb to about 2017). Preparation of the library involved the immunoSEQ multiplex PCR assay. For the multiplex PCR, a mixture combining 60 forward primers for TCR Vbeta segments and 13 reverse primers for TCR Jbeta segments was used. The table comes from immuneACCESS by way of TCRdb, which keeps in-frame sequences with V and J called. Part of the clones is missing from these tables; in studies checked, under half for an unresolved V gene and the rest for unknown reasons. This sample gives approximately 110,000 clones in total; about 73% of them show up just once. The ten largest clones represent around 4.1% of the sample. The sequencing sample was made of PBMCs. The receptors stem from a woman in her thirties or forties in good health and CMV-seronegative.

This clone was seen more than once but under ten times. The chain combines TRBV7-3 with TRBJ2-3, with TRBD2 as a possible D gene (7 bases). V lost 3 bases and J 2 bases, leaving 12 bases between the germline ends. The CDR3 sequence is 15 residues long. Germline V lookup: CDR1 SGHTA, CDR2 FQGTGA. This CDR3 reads CASSLGRGPTDTQYF. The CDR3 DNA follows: TGTGCCAGCAGCTTGGGGCGGGGGCCCACAGATACGCAGTATTTT.

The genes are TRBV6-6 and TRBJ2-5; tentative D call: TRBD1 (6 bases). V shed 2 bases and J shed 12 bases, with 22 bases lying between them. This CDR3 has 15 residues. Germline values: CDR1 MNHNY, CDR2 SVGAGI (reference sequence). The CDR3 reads CASSYTSTGGWDEYF. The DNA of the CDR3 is TGTGCCAGCAGTTACACCTCGACAGGCGGGTGGGACGAGTACTTC.

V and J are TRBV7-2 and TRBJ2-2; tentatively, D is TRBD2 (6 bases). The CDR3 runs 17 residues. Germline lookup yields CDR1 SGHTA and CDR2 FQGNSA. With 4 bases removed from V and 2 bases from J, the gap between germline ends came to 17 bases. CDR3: CASSSPVGGSNTGELFF. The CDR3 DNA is TGTGCCAGCAGCTCCCCGGTCGGAGGGAGCAACACCGGGGAGCTGTTTTTT.

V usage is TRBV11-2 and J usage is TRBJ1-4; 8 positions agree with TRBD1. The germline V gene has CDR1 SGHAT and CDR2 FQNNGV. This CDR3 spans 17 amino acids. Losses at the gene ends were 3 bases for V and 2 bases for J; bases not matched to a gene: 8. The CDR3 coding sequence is TGTGCCAGCAGCTTGGCCAGGGGGCGCGGGACTAATGAAAAACTGTTTTTT. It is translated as CASSLARGRGTNEKLFF.

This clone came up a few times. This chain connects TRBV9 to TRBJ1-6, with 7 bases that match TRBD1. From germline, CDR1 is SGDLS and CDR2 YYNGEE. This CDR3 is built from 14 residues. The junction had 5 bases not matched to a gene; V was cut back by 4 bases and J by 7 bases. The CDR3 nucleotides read TGTGCCAGCAGCACCACAGGGGTCAATTCACCCCTCCACTTT. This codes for CASSTTGVNSPLHF.

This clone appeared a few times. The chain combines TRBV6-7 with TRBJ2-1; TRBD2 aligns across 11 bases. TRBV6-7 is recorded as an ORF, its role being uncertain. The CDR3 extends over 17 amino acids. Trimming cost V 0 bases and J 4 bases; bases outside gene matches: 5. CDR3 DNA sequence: TGTGCCAGCAGTTACTCGACTAGCGGGGAGGTTTACAATGAGCAGTTCTTC. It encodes CASSYSTSGEVYNEQFF.

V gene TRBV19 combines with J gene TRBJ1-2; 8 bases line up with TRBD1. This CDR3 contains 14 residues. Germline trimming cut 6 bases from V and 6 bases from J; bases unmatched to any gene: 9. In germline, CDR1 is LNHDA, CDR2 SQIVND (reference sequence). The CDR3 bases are TGTGCCAGTAGGGAGGACAGGGCTCGTGATGGCTACACCTTC. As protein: CASREDRARDGYTF.

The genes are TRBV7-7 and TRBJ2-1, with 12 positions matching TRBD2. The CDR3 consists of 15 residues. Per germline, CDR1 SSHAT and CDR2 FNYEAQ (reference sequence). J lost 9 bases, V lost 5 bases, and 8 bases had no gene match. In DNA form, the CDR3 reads TGTGCCAGCAGCCCCGGACTAGCGGGGTCAAGTGAGCAGTTCTTC. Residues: CASSPGLAGSSEQFF.

The CDR3, as DNA: TGTGCCATCAGTGCGGTGCAGGCCGCCTACGAGCAGTACTTC. Translating gives CAISAVQAAYEQYF. V is TRBV10-3 and J is TRBJ2-7, with D uncertain. CDR1 is ENHRY, CDR2 SYGVKD, per germline. V was pared by 4 bases and J by 2 bases, with 12 bases between. The CDR3 runs to 14 residues.

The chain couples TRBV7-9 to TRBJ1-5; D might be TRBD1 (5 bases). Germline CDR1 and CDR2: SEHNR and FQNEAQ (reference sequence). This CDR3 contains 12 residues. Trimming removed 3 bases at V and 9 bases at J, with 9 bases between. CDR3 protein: CASSLDIRPQHF. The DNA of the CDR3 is TGTGCCAGCAGCTTGGACATAAGGCCCCAGCATTTT.

The CDR3 spells CASSQQGAQRQPQHF. The CDR3 DNA sequence: TGCGCCAGCAGCCAACAGGGGGCGCAGAGACAGCCCCAGCATTTT. The chain employs TRBV4-3 and TRBJ1-5; 8 bases agree with TRBD1. The CDR3 runs to 15 residues. The V segment lost 2 bases and the J segment 7 bases; nucleotides outside the gene matches: 7. Germline lookup yields CDR1 LGHNA and CDR2 YSLEER.

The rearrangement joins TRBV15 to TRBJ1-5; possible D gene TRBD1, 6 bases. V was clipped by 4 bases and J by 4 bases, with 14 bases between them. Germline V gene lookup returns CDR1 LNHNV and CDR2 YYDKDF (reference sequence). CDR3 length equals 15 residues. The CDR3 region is CATSTEVGANQPQHF. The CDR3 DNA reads TGTGCCACCAGCACTGAAGTGGGGGCGAATCAGCCCCAGCATTTT.

This CDR3 reads CASSRAGTSSYNEQFF. CDR3 sequence (DNA): TGCGCCAGCAGCCGGGCCGGGACTAGCTCCTACAATGAGCAGTTCTTC. The V and J genes are TRBV4-1 and TRBJ2-1; 8 bases map to TRBD2. CDR3 length: 16 residues. Germline values: CDR1 MGHRA, CDR2 YSYEKL. V shed 4 bases and J 0 bases; nucleotides not matched to a gene: 5.